This is a list of T cell receptor beta chains from one sample in a study of blood T cell repertoires in COVID-19. Data came from immunoSEQ multiplex PCR; TCRdb stores just in-frame clones and leaves some out. Of 84,000 or so clones listed, 82% are singletons. Sequenced material: peripheral blood. All receptors derive from a woman aged 80 or older with acute or convalescent COVID-19. The CDR3 runs from the conserved cysteine through the conserved F or W. The order of the fields is D gene, J gene, CDR3 length, clone size, V gene, CDR3 DNA, CDR3 protein. D genes are given only for firm matches. Clone size is stated in some rows and not others, as once, few, many or a class when expanded.

-	TRBJ1-2	13	-	TRBV27	TGTGCCAGCAGTTTGCAGTCTAACTATGGCTACACCTTC	CASSLQSNYGYTF
TRBD1	TRBJ1-2	14	-	TRBV5-5	TGTGCCAGCAGCGCCGGGACAGGGGGTTTTGGCTACACCTTC	CASSAGTGGFGYTF
TRBD1	TRBJ2-7	14	few	TRBV2	TGTGCCAGCAGTCTGATTGGACAGGGGGAGAAGCAGTACTTC	CASSLIGQGEKQYF
-	TRBJ2-3	14	-	TRBV18	TGTGCCAGCTCATTCGGAGCGATCACAGATACGCAGTATTTT	CASSFGAITDTQYF
-	TRBJ1-3	13	few	TRBV10-1	TGCGCCAGCAGTGGTCCTTCTGGAAACACCATATATTTT	CASSGPSGNTIYF
-	TRBJ2-7	12	-	TRBV6-5	TGTGTAACTCGGGACTCCTTCTACGAGCAGTACTTC	CVTRDSFYEQYF
-	TRBJ1-4	16	-	TRBV7-9	TGTGCCAGCAGCCTCGTTGGAAGGGAGAGGGAGAAAAAACTGTTTTTT	CASSLVGREREKKLFF
-	TRBJ1-2	14	few	TRBV7-2	TGTGCCAGCAGCTTAGGCCGCCTAACCTATGGCTACACCTTC	CASSLGRLTYGYTF
-	TRBJ2-3	14	-	TRBV7-2	TGTGCCAGCAGCTCCCAGGCGGGCCCAGATACGCAGTATTTT	CASSSQAGPDTQYF
-	TRBJ1-2	15	-	TRBV20-1	TGCAGTGCTAGTTTCCAGGGCACCCGACGTTATGGCTACACCTTC	CSASFQGTRRYGYTF
TRBD1	TRBJ2-2	17	-	TRBV7-9	TGTGCCAGCAGCCCCGGGACAGGGAAGACGGGCACCGGGGAGCTGTTTTTT	CASSPGTGKTGTGELFF
TRBD2	TRBJ2-1	15	-	TRBV6-4	TGTGCCAGCAGTGAAGGGGTAGCGGGGTTTAATGAGCAGTTCTTC	CASSEGVAGFNEQFF
-	TRBJ2-1	17	-	TRBV5-1	TGCGCCAGCAGCTTGGCCGACGGTGGGAGCTCCTACAATGAGCAGTTCTTC	CASSLADGGSSYNEQFF
TRBD2	TRBJ2-1	15	-	TRBV27	TGTGCCAGCAGTAGGACTAGCGGGGGGAACAATGAGCAGTTCTTC	CASSRTSGGNNEQFF
-	TRBJ1-6	14	-	TRBV2	TGTGCCAGCAGTGAAGAAGGGGATGATTCACCCCTCCACTTT	CASSEEGDDSPLHF
-	TRBJ2-1	14	-	TRBV7-2	TGTGCCAGCAGCCCCCAGGACGACGACAGTGAGCAGTTCTTC	CASSPQDDDSEQFF
TRBD1	TRBJ1-1	14	-	TRBV7-3	TGTGCCAGCAGCACCGGGACAGGGAGCACTGAAGCTTTCTTT	CASSTGTGSTEAFF
-	TRBJ2-3	13	-	TRBV20-1	TGCAGTGCTAGTCTACTAACTACAGATACGCAGTATTTT	CSASLLTTDTQYF
TRBD1	TRBJ1-1	15	few	TRBV6-5	TGTGCCAGCAGTTCCTGGGACAGGCTGAACACTGAAGCTTTCTTT	CASSSWDRLNTEAFF
TRBD1	TRBJ1-2	15	-	TRBV19	TGTGCCAGTAGTATGGGGACAGGGCAGAACTATGGCTACACCTTC	CASSMGTGQNYGYTF
-	TRBJ1-3	14	many	TRBV6-6	TGTGCCAGCGGCACAGGGATTTTTGGAAACACCATATATTTT	CASGTGIFGNTIYF
TRBD1	TRBJ1-2	13	-	TRBV15	TGTGCCACCAGCTTGGACAGGATCTATGGCTACACCTTC	CATSLDRIYGYTF
TRBD2	TRBJ2-5	15	-	TRBV7-2	TGTGCCAGCAGCTTAGGCGGGAGGGAGTTGGAGACCCAGTACTTC	CASSLGGRELETQYF
-	TRBJ1-2	15	-	TRBV11-2	TGTGCCAGCAGCTTCTCACAGGGTCGTAGCTATGGCTACACCTTC	CASSFSQGRSYGYTF
TRBD1	TRBJ1-5	20	-	TRBV6-2/TRBV6-3	TGTGCCAGCAGTTACGCCGGGACAGGGGCCCTTGGGATAGGCAATCAGCCCCAGCATTTT	CASSYAGTGALGIGNQPQHF
-	TRBJ2-3	14	-	TRBV5-1	TGCGCCAGCAGCTTGAGTAGATCGGCAGATACGCAGTATTTT	CASSLSRSADTQYF
TRBD1	TRBJ2-1	13	-	TRBV19	TGTGCCAGTAGTCTAACAGGGGGGAGTGAGCAGTTCTTC	CASSLTGGSEQFF
-	TRBJ2-2	16	-	TRBV6-5	TGTGCCAGCAGTTACTCGCCGGGAGTAGGCACCGGGGAGCTGTTTTTT	CASSYSPGVGTGELFF
-	TRBJ1-3	12	-	TRBV3-1/TRBV3-2	TGTGCCAGCAGCCCCTCGGGAAACACCATATATTTT	CASSPSGNTIYF
TRBD1	TRBJ1-6	14	once	TRBV2	TGTGCCAGCAGCGCTGGACAGGGTAATTCACCCCTCCACTTT	CASSAGQGNSPLHF
TRBD1	TRBJ1-1	16	-	TRBV5-4	TGTGCCAGCAGGCCCACAGGGGATTATCTGAACACTGAAGCTTTCTTT	CASRPTGDYLNTEAFF
TRBD1	TRBJ2-7	16	once	TRBV5-4	TGTGCCAGCAGCATAGGACAGGGGGCAATTTCCTACGAGCAGTACTTC	CASSIGQGAISYEQYF
TRBD1	TRBJ2-2	16	-	TRBV19	TGTGCCAGTAGTATCCGACAGGGTCCAAACACCGGGGAGCTGTTTTTT	CASSIRQGPNTGELFF
-	TRBJ2-5	14	-	TRBV5-1	TGCGCCAGCAGCTTACAGGGCTCGGCAGGGACCCAGTACTTC	CASSLQGSAGTQYF
TRBD2	TRBJ2-7	15	-	TRBV5-1	TGCGCCAGCAACTCGGGCGGGAGTTGGCCTTACGAGCAGTACTTC	CASNSGGSWPYEQYF
TRBD2	TRBJ2-2	18	-	TRBV7-2	TGTGCCAGCAGCTTAGTCGGGCTAGCGGGTATGAACACCGGGGAGCTGTTTTTT	CASSLVGLAGMNTGELFF
TRBD1	TRBJ1-6	16	-	TRBV28	TGTGCCAGCAGTTTACCCCCGGGACAGGGAAATTCACCCCTCCACTTT	CASSLPPGQGNSPLHF
TRBD1	TRBJ1-6	19	-	TRBV24-1	TGTGCCACCAGGGAGACGACAGGGAGGAAGTTCCCCTATAATTCACCCCTCCACTTT	CATRETTGRKFPYNSPLHF
TRBD2	TRBJ2-1	15	few	TRBV24-1	TGTGCCACCAGTGACGGCGGGGGGGCGTACAATGAGCAGTTCTTC	CATSDGGGAYNEQFF
-	TRBJ1-5	14	-	TRBV6-5	TGTGCCAGCATGAGCCGGGGGGGCAATCAGCCCCAGCATTTT	CASMSRGGNQPQHF
-	TRBJ1-2	16	-	TRBV15	TGTGCCACCAGCAGAGATCTGGGGGGTGATAACTATGGCTACACCTTC	CATSRDLGGDNYGYTF